This T cell receptor (beta chain) was found in a study of blood T cell repertoires in COVID-19. Study-wide background: PBMCs, B-cell-depleted T cells, or T cells provided the cDNA or gDNA that made up the material.

In the original analysis: Reference gene primer amplification yielded estimated nucleated cell counts. Sequencing used immunoSEQ multiplex PCR; TCRdb keeps in-frame clones, though not all of them. The V and J calls and clone size were taken over from that table, and D and trimming were inferred from the DNA. The sample lists 80,000 to 95,000 clones, 80% occurring once. The CDR3 has 11 amino acids. Unmatched junction bases numbered 4, after V lost 5 bases and J lost 10 bases. Sequenced: peripheral blood. The V and J genes are TRBV12-3 or TRBV12-4 and TRBJ1-1; TRBD1 matches 7 bases. The source is a woman older than 75 with active or convalescent COVID-19. CDR3 sequence reads: CASSRQGVAFF. DNA for the CDR3: TGTGCCAGCAGTCGCCAGGGGGTAGCTTTCTTT.